These 2 T cell receptor beta chains share one sample of origin, sequenced in a study of blood T cell repertoires in COVID-19. Data came from immunoSEQ multiplex PCR; TCRdb stores just in-frame clones and leaves some out. This table holds some 97,000 clones, around 81% found once. The sequencing sample was made of peripheral blood. The origin of the receptors is a man aged 50 to 60 with active or convalescent COVID-19.

The V call is TRBV15, the J call TRBJ2-3; D ambiguous. This CDR3 is built from 14 residues. V shed 4 bases and J shed 3 bases, with 11 bases lying between them. From germline, CDR1 is LNHNV and CDR2 YYDKDF (reference sequence). The CDR3 reads CATSKTLVTDTQYF. CDR3 in DNA: TGTGCCACCAGCAAAACTTTGGTTACAGATACGCAGTATTTT.

The genes are TRBV4-1 and TRBJ2-5, with TRBD1 identical over 9 bases. With 4 bases clipped from V and 4 bases from J, the junction kept 10 bases outside the gene matches. Germline V lookup: CDR1 MGHRA, CDR2 YSYEKL. The CDR3 is 16 residues long. As DNA, the CDR3 is TGCGCCAGCAGCCCCCGGGACAGGGCAATCGGAGAGACCCAGTACTTC. Amino acids: CASSPRDRAIGETQYF.